The clone carrying this T cell receptor beta chain was observed many times. Its antigen is undetermined. This record belongs to a study of T-cell reconstitution after alpha-beta-depleted transplantation in children. This CDR3 comprises 15 residues. V was pared by 3 bases and J by 6 bases, with 3 bases of the junction left unmatched. Germline lookup yields CDR1 SGHDT and CDR2 YYEEEE. Molecular barcoding with unique molecular identifiers was used for the TCRbeta library. MiXCR was run by TCRdb on the PCR reads, yielding one entry per CDR3 protein. The sample contains 200,000 to 300,000 distinct CDR3 sequences, around 25% of which appear only once. General observations from the study: Approximately two months post-transplant, alpha-beta T cells reportedly originated from several hundred expanded graft clones. From newly produced T cells came most of the T-cell counts and diversity one year after transplant. For some patients, TCRbeta diversity was high at day 60 because of recipient T cells and thymic progenitors that survived.

The origin of this receptor is a girl aged 2 to 9 with Fanconi anemia, due to receive a stem cell transplant. The genes are TRBV5-6 and TRBJ2-1; 13 bases are a match to TRBD2. Sample: PBMCs, taken before TCRalphabeta/CD19-depleted stem cell transplant. The CDR3 loop reads CASSWGLAGFNEQFF. For the CDR3, the DNA is TGTGCCAGCAGCTGGGGACTAGCGGGGTTCAATGAGCAGTTCTTC.